This TCR beta chain was profiled in a study of T cells after yellow fever vaccination. General study findings and limits: Though weaker, the secondary response peaked faster, on day 5 versus 15. A limited proportion of clonotypes was detected within both the CD4 and CD8 compartments.

5'RACE template switching produced TCR cDNA carrying a universal primer site and UMIs. TCRdb reprocessed the 5' RACE reads via MiXCR and lists one record per CDR3 protein. The repertoire holds a few hundred thousand distinct CDR3 sequences, with under 14% as singletons. The germline V gene encodes CDR1 SEHNR and CDR2 FQNEAQ (reference sequence). Trimming at V came to 4 bases and at J to 5 bases, leaving 4 bases not matched to a gene. The length of the CDR3 is 14 residues. On this clonotype itself: Its antigen is as yet unknown.

The receptor was isolated from a man aged 18 to 29 who received the YFV17D yellow fever vaccine. This chain uses TRBV7-9 with TRBJ2-1; 8 nucleotides align to TRBD2. Sequenced material: PBMCs, taken on the day of the first yellow fever vaccination. CDR3 nucleotides: TGTGCCAGCAGCTCGGGGGGGCTCCACAATGAGCAGTTCTTC. This gives the protein CASSSGGLHNEQFF.